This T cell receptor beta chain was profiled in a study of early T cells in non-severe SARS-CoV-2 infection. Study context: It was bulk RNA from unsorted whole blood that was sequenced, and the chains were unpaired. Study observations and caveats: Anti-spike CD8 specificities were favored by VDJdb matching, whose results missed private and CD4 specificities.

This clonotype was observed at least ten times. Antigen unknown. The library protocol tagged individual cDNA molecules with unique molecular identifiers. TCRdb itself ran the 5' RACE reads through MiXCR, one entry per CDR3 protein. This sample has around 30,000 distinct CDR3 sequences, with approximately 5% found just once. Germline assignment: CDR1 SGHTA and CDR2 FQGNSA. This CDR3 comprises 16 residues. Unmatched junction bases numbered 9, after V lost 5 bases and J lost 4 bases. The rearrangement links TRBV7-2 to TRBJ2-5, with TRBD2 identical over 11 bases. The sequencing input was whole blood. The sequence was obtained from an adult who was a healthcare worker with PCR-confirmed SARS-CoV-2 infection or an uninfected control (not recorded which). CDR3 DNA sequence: TGTGCCAGCAGCCCCCAGCTAGCGGGGGGAGTAGAGACCCAGTACTTC. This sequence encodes CASSPQLAGGVETQYF.